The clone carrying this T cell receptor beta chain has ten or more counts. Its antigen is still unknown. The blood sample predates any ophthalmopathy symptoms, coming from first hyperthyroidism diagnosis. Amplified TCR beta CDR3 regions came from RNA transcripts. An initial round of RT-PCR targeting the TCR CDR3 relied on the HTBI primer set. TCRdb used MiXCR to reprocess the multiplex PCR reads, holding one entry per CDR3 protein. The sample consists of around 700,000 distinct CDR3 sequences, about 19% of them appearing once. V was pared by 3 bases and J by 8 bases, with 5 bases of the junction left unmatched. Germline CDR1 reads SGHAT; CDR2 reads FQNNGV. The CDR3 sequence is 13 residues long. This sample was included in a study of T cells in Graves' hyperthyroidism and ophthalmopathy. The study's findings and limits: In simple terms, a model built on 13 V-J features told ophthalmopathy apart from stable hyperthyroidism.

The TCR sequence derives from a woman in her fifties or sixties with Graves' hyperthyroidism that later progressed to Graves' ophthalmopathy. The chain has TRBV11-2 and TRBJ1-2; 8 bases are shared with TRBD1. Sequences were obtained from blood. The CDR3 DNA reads TGTGCCAGCAGCTTGGGGACAGGTCACGGCTACACCTTC. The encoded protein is CASSLGTGHGYTF.